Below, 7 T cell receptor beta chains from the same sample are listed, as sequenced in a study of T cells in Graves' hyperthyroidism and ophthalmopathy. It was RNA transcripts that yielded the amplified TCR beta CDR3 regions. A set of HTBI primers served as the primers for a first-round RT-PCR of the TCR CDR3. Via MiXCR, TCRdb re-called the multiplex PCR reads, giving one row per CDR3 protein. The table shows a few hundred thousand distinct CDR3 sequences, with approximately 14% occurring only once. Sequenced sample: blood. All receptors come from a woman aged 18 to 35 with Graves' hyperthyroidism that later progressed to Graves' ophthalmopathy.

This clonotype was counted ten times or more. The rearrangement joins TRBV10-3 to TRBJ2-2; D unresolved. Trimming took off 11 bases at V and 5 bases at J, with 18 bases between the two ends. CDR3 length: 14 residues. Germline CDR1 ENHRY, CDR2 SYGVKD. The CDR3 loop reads CAARWLDSTGELFF. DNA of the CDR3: TGTGCCGCGCGGTGGCTTGACTCGACCGGGGAGCTGTTTTTT.

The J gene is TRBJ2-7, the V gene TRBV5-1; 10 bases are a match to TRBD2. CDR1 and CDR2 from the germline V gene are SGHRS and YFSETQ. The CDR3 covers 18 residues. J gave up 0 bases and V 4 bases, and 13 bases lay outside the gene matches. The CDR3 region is CASSPIPPLAGGSYEQYF. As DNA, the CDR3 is TGCGCCAGCAGCCCAATCCCCCCCTTAGCGGGGGGCTCCTACGAGCAGTACTTC. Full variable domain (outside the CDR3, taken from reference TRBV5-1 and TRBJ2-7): KAGVTQTPRYLIKTRGQQVTLSCSPISGHRSVSWYQQTPGQGLQFLFEYFSETQRNKGNFPGRFSGRQFSNSRSEMNVSTLELGDSALYLCASSPIPPLAGGSYEQYFGPGTRLTVT.

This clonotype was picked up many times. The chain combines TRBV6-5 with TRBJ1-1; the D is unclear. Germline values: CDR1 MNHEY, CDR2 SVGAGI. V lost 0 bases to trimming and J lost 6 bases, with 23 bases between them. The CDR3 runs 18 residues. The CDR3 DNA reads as TGTGCCAGCAGTTACTCGTGGGATTCGGCGAACCCTGGGCCTGAAGCTTTCTTT. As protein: CASSYSWDSANPGPEAFF.

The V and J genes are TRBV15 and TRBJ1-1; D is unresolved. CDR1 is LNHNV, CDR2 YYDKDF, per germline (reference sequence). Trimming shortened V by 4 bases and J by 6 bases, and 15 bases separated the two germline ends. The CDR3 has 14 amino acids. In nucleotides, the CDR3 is TGTGCCACCAGCACCCGCAAGACCGTATCTGAAGCTTTCTTT. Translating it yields CATSTRKTVSEAFF. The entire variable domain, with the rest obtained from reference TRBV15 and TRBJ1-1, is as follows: DAMVIQNPRYQVTQFGKPVTLSCSQTLNHNVMYWYQQKSSQAPKLLFHYYDKDFNNEADTPDNFQSRRPNTSFCFLDIRSPGLGDTAMYLCATSTRKTVSEAFFGQGTRLTVV.

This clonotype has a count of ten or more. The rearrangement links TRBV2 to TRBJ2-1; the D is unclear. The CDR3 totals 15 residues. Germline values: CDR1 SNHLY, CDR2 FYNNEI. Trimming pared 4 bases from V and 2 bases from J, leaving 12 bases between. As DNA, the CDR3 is TGTGCCAGCAGTGTTTCCCTTGGGGCCTACAATGAGCAGTTCTTC. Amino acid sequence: CASSVSLGAYNEQFF.

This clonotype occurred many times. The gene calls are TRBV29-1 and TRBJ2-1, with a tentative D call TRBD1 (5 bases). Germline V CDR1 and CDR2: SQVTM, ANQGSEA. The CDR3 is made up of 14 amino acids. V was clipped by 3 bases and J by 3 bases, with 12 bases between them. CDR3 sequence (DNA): TGCAGCGTTGAGTCGGACAAAAACTACAATGAGCAGTTCTTC. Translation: CSVESDKNYNEQFF.

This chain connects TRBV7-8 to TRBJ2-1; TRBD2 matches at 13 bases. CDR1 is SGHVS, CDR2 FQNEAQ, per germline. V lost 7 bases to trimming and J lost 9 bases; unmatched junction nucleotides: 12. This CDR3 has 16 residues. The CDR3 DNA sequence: TGTGCCAGCATCCTCCACAGACTAGCGGGAGGCGGTGAGCAGTTCTTC. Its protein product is CASILHRLAGGGEQFF.